This T cell receptor (beta chain) was observed in a study of T-cell reconstitution after alpha-beta-depleted transplantation in children. Unique molecular identifiers were incorporated into the prepared TCRbeta library. One entry per CDR3 protein results from TCRdb running MiXCR on the PCR reads. The table records roughly 200,000 distinct CDR3 sequences, around 9.6% of them present only once. In its sample, this clonotype was seen many times. Sequenced material: PBMCs from the stem cell graft donor, taken from the stem cell graft. This TCR was recovered from a human donor who donated a stem cell graft to a child with acute lymphoblastic leukemia.

CDR3 sequence: CATSRDGEAGVGELFF. The CDR3 coding sequence is TGTGCCACCAGCAGAGATGGGGAAGCGGGGGTCGGGGAGCTGTTTTTT. The V gene is TRBV15, the J gene TRBJ2-2; 8 bases agree with TRBD2. This CDR3 is 16 amino acids long. The germline CDR1 and CDR2 sequences are LNHNV and YYDKDF (reference sequence). Germline trimming cut 0 bases from V and 7 bases from J; bases unmatched to any gene: 7.